Included here is one T cell receptor (beta chain) sequence, with context. The antigen remains unidentified. This entry comes from a study of OX40 agonist ivuxolimab in advanced cancers. TCRdb's copy holds only in-frame clones and misses some; the assay was immunoSEQ multiplex PCR. The sample contains roughly 69,000 clones, about nine tenths of which appear only once. CDR3 length equals 16 residues. With 0 bases removed from V and 7 bases from J, the gap between germline ends came to 16 bases. The germline CDR1 and CDR2 sequences are SGHTA and FQGTGA. General study points: Averaging showed that CD8+ T cells had more expanded clones than CD4+ did. At 0.1 to 3.0 mg/kg, clonal expansion of CD4+ and CD8+ blood T cells had occurred by week 6.

This specimen was CD4+ or CD8+ T cells sorted from blood, taken in a trial of the OX40 agonist ivuxolimab. The chain couples TRBV7-3 to TRBJ2-1, with a tentative D call TRBD2 (6 bases). The receptor was derived from an adult with an advanced solid tumor such as melanoma, head and neck, liver or kidney cancer. CDR3 in DNA: TGTGCCAGCAGCTTAACAGGGACTGACGATAGAAATGAGCAGTTCTTC. This encodes CASSLTGTDDRNEQFF.